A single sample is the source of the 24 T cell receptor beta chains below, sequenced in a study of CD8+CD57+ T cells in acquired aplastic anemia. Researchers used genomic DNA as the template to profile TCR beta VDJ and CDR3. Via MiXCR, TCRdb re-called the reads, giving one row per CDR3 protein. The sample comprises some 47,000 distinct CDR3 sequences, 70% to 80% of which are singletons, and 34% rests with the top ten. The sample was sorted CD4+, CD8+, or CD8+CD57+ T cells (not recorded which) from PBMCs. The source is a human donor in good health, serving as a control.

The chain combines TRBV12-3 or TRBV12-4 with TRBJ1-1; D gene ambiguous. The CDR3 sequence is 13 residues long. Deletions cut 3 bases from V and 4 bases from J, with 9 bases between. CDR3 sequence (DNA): TGTGCCAGCAGTTTCCGGTGGAGCACTGAAGCTTTCTTT. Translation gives CASSFRWSTEAFF.

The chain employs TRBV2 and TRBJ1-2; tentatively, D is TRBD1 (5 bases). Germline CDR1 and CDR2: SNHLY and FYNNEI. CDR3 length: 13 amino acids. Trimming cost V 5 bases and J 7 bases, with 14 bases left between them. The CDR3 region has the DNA TGTGCCAGCAGTTTATCGGGACTTACTGGCTACACCTTC. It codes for CASSLSGLTGYTF.

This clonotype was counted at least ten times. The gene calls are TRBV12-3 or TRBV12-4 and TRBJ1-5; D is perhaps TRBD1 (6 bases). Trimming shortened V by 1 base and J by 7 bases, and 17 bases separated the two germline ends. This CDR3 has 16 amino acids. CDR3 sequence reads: CASSLGRGGAMQPQHF. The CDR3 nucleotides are TGTGCCAGCAGTTTAGGCCGAGGGGGGGCGATGCAGCCCCAGCATTTT.

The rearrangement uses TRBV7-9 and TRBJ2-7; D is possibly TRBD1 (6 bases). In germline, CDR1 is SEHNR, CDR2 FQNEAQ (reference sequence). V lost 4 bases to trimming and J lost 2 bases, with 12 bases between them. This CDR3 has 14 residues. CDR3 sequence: CASSSYRVAYEQYF. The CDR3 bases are TGTGCCAGCAGCTCTTACAGGGTCGCCTACGAGCAGTACTTC. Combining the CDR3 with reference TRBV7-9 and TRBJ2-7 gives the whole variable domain DTGVSQNPRHKITKRGQNVTFRCDPISEHNRLYWYRQTLGQGPEFLTYFQNEAQLEKSRLLSDRFSAERPKGSFSTLEIQRTEQGDSAMYLCASSSYRVAYEQYFGPGTRLTVT.

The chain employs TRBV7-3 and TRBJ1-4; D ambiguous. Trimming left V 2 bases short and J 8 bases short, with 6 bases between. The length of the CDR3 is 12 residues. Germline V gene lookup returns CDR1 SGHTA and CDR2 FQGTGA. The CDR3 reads CASSLAAEKLFF. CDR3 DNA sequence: TGTGCCAGCAGCTTAGCGGCGGAAAAACTGTTTTTT. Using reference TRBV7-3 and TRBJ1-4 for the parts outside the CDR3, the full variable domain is GAGVSQTPSNKVTEKGKYVELRCDPISGHTALYWYRQSLGQGPEFLIYFQGTGAADDSGLPNDRFFAVRPEGSVSTLKIQRTERGDSAVYLCASSLAAEKLFFGSGTQLSVL.

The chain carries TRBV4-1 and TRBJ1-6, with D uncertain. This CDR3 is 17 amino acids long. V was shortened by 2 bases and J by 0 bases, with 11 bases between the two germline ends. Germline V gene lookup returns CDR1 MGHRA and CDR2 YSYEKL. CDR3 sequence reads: CASSQSGTSSYNSPLHF. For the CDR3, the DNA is TGCGCCAGCAGCCAAAGCGGTACAAGCTCCTATAATTCACCCCTCCACTTT.

CDR3 sequence reads: CASSIAGSETQYF. The CDR3 nucleotides read TGTGCCAGTAGTATAGCTGGTTCCGAGACCCAGTACTTC. This sequence joins TRBV19 and TRBJ2-5, with unresolved D. This CDR3 is built from 13 residues. From germline, CDR1 is LNHDA and CDR2 SQIVND (reference sequence). Trimming took 1 base from V and 5 from J, leaving 8 bases between them.

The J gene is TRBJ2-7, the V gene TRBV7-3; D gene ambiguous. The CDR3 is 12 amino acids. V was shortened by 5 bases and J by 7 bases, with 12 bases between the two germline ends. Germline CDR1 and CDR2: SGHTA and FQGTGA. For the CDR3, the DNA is TGTGCCAGCAGCCAAGAGGCAAGGGAGCAGTACTTC. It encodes CASSQEAREQYF.

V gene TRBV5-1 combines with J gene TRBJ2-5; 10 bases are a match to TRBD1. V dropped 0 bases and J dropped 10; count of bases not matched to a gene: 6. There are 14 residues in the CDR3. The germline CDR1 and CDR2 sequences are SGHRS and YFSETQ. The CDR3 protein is CASSLDGTGVSQYF. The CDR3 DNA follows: TGCGCCAGCAGCTTGGACGGGACAGGGGTGAGCCAGTACTTC.

The CDR3 region has the DNA TGCAGTGCTCCGGGAGCGGGGGGCCAGGGGGTCTACGAGCAGTACTTC. It translates to CSAPGAGGQGVYEQYF. J is TRBJ2-7 and V is TRBV20-1; TRBD2 matches at 9 bases. Trimming took 5 bases from V and 3 from J; bases not matched to a gene: 14. This CDR3 contains 16 residues. Germline CDR1 and CDR2: DFQATT and SNEGSKA (reference sequence).

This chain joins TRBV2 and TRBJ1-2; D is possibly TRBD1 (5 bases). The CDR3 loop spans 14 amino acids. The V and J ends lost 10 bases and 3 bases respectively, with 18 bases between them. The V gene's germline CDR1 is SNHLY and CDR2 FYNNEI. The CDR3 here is CATKDVGADYGYTF. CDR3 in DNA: TGTGCCACGAAGGACGTTGGGGCTGACTATGGCTACACCTTC.

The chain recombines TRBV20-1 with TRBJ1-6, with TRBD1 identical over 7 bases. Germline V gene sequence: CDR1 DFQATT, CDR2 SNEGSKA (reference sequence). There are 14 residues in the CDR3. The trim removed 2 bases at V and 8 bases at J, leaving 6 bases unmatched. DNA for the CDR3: TGCAGTGCTAGATCCCAACAGGGGTATTCACCCCTCCACTTT. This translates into CSARSQQGYSPLHF.

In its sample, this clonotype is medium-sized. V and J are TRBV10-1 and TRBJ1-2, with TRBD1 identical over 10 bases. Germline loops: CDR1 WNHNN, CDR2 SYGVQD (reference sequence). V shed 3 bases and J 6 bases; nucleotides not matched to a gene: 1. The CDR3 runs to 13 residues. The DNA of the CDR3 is TGCGCCAGCAGTGAAGGGACAGGGGATGGCTACACCTTC. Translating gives CASSEGTGDGYTF.

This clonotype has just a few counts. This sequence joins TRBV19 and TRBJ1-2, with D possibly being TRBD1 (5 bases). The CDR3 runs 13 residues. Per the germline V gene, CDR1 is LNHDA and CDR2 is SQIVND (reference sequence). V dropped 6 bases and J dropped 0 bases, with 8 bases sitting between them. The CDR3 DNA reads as TGTGCCAGTAGCCAGACAGCTAACTATGGCTACACCTTC. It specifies CASSQTANYGYTF.

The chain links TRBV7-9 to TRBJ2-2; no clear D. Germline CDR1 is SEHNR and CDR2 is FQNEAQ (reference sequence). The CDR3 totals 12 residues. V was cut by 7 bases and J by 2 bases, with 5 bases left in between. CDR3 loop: CASNRNTGELFF. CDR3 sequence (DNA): TGTGCCAGCAACCGTAACACCGGGGAGCTGTTTTTT.

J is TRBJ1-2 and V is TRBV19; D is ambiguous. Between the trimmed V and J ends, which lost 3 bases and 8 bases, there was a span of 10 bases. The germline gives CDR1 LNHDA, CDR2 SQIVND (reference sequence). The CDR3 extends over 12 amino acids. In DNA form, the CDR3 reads TGTGCCAGTAGTATTGGCTCAGAGGGCTACACCTTC. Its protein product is CASSIGSEGYTF.

The CDR3: CATSAPDGTGTNNEQFF. The CDR3 nucleotides are TGTGCCACCAGTGCCCCGGACGGGACAGGGACCAACAATGAGCAGTTCTTC. V and J are TRBV24-1 and TRBJ2-1, with 9 nucleotides matching TRBD1. The V segment lost 5 bases and the J segment 5 bases; nucleotides outside the gene matches: 12. Germline lookup yields CDR1 KGHDR and CDR2 SFDVKD. This CDR3 contains 17 residues.

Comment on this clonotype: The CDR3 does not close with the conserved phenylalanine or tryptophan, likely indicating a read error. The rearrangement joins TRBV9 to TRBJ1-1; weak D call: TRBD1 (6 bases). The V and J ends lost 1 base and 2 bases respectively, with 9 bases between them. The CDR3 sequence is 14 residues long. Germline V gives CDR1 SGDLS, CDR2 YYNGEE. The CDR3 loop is CASSVTTGNTEAFL. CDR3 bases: TGTGCCAGCAGCGTAACGACAGGAAACACTGAAGCTTTCCTT.

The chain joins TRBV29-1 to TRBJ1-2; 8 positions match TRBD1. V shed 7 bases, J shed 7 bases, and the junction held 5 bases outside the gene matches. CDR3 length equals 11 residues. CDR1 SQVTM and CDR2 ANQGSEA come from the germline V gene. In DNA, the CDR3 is TGCAGCGAAGGACAGGGAAGTGGCTACACCTTC. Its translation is CSEGQGSGYTF.

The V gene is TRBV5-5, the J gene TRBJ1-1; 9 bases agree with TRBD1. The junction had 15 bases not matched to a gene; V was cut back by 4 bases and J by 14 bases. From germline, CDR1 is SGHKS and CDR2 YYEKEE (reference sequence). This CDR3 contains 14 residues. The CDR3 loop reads CASSTGQGLAGAFF. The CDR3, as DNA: TGTGCCAGCAGCACAGGACAGGGGCTGGCTGGAGCCTTCTTT.

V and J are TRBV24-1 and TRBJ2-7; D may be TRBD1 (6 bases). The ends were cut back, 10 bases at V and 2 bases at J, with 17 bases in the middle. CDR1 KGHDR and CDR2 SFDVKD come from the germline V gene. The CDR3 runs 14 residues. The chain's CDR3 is CATARSGDPYEQYF. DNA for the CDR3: TGTGCCACAGCCCGGTCAGGGGACCCCTACGAGCAGTACTTC.

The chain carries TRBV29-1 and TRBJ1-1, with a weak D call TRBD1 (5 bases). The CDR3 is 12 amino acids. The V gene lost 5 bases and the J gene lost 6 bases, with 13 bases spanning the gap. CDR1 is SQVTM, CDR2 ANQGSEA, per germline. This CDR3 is CSVQWEGPEAFF. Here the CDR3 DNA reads TGCAGCGTTCAGTGGGAGGGACCTGAAGCTTTCTTT.

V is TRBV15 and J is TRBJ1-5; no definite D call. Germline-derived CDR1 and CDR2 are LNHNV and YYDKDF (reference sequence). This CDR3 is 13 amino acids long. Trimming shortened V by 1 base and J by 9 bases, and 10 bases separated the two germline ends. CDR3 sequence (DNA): TGTGCCACCAGCAGAGGTGTCGAGGCGCCCCAGCATTTT. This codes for CATSRGVEAPQHF. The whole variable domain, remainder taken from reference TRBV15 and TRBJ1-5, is DAMVIQNPRYQVTQFGKPVTLSCSQTLNHNVMYWYQQKSSQAPKLLFHYYDKDFNNEADTPDNFQSRRPNTSFCFLDIRSPGLGDTAMYLCATSRGVEAPQHFGDGTRLSIL.

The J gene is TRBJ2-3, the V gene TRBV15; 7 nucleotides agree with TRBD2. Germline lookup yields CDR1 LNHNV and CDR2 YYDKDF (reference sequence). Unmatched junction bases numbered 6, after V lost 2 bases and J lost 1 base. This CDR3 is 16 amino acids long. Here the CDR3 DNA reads TGTGCCACCAGCAGACTGGAGGGAGGGGGCACAGATACGCAGTATTTT. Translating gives CATSRLEGGGTDTQYF.